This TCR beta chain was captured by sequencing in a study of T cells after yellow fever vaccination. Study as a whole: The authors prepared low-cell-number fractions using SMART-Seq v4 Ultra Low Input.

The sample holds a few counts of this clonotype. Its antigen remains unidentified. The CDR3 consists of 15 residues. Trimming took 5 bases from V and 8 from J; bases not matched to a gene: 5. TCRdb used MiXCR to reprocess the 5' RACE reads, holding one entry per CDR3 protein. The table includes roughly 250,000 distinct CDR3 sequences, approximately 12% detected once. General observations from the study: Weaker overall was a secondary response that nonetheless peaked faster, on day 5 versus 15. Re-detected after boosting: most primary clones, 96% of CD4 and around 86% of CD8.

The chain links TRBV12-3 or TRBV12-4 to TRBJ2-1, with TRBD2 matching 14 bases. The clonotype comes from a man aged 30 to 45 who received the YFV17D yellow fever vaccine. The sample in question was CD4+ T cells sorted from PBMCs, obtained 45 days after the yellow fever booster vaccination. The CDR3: CASSTGLAGGDEQFF. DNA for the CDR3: TGTGCCAGCAGTACCGGACTAGCGGGAGGAGATGAGCAGTTCTTC.